The rows below give T cell receptor beta chains drawn from one sample of a study of technical replicates of blood from a handful of donors. Clones were read by immunoSEQ multiplex PCR, and TCRdb kept only the in-frame ones, dropping some. The data hold fewer than 85,000 clones, with around 94% observed a single time. Sequences were obtained from T cells isolated from PBMCs. The receptors shown here come from a human donor in good health. Both conserved end residues are part of each CDR3.

j_call v_call cdr3_aa
TRBJ1-4 TRBV19 CASTGTGVTEKLFF
TRBJ1-3 TRBV19 CASSIDAEENTIYF
TRBJ1-1 TRBV6-5 CASSYLSMGQNTEAFF
TRBJ1-5 TRBV2 CASRGEEPQHF
TRBJ1-4 TRBV29-1 CSGSGAPNEKLFF
TRBJ1-1 TRBV7-9 CASSPPSGGKF
TRBJ2-1 TRBV28 CASTWGRELNEQFF
TRBJ2-1 TRBV4-1 CASSPLAGINEQFF
TRBJ1-1 TRBV27 CASSWDRSNTEAFF
TRBJ1-2 TRBV7-9 CASVQGNYGYTF
TRBJ2-5 TRBV7-2 CASSFRTGLGETQYF
TRBJ2-5 TRBV7-3 CASSLVSGLAGGQETQYF
TRBJ1-1 TRBV6-5 CASSYSAGQTEAFF
TRBJ2-3 TRBV27 CASSILQGTDTQYF
TRBJ2-2 TRBV27 CASSLFPGQGDTGELFF
TRBJ2-1 TRBV28 CASSLLTVYNEQFF
TRBJ2-1 TRBV4-3 CASSQDRAGSAYNEQFF
TRBJ1-5 TRBV28 CASSPWTGYSNQPQHF
TRBJ2-7 TRBV7-9 CASSFPSGGSYEQYF
TRBJ2-7 TRBV6-6 CASTAGTGDYEQYF
TRBJ2-7 TRBV4-1 CASSQGTGDLSYEQYF
TRBJ1-1 TRBV9 CASSVNLNRGLNSEAFF
TRBJ1-1 TRBV7-9 CASSGTGVTEAFF
TRBJ2-3 TRBV10-3 CAISLGRGRTDTQYF
TRBJ2-7 TRBV5-6 CASSLVAGYEQYF
TRBJ2-3 TRBV28 CASSKPWERGSTDTQYF
TRBJ2-1 TRBV6-5 CASSIGLAGGTEQFF
TRBJ2-1 TRBV11-3 CASSLAYGTSGRAEIDEQFF
TRBJ2-3 TRBV5-1 CASSLDSRSTDTQYF
TRBJ2-3 TRBV7-9 CASSLGLAGGYTDTQYF
TRBJ2-5 TRBV7-2 CASSLWQGEETQYF
TRBJ1-1 TRBV11-2 CASSLERANLKGAFF
TRBJ2-7 TRBV28 CASSFNSGRYEQYF
TRBJ1-2 TRBV6-1 CASSEGQGMGYTF
TRBJ2-2 TRBV11-2 CASSSVAGVAGELFF
TRBJ1-5 TRBV30 CAWSRDKNQPQHF
TRBJ2-1 TRBV7-6 CASSSRGTGPENEQFF
TRBJ1-2 TRBV27 CASRLTETANYGYTF
TRBJ2-5 TRBV7-6 CASSYRTSGRGGETQYF
TRBJ2-5 TRBV27 CASSLWQEETQYF
TRBJ2-7 TRBV5-1 CASSTGGYEQYF
TRBJ2-1 TRBV15 CATSRDRDWNNEQFF
TRBJ1-4 TRBV28 CASRLQGFSEKLFF
TRBJ2-7 TRBV6-1 CASSGDRGSAYEQYF
TRBJ2-5 TRBV7-2 CASSPPGYQETQYF
TRBJ2-7 TRBV4-3 CASSQLTSGTYEQYF